This is a list of T cell receptor beta chains from one sample in a study of quantifying T cell responses using KT2 cells. A single record per CDR3 protein comes from TCRdb applying MiXCR to the UMI-ligation and nested PCR reads. The sample holds some 50,000 distinct CDR3 sequences; roughly 10% are singletons and the top ten take 10%. Sequenced: PBMCs spiked with cells of the T cell clone KT2. These receptors were obtained from a human donor. Both conserved end residues are part of each CDR3. D genes are given only for firm matches. Clone size is given for some rows only: seen once, a few or many times, or a class if the clone is expanded.

TRBJ2-7 | NA | TRBV4-1 | few | TGCGCCAGCAGCCAAGATACCCACGAGCAGTACTTC | CASSQDTHEQYF
TRBJ2-6 | TRBD1 | TRBV15 | few | TGTGCCACCAGCAGAGATCCCGGACAGGGATTCTCTGGGGCCAACGTCCTGACTTTC | CATSRDPGQGFSGANVLTF
TRBJ2-7 | NA | TRBV5-5 | few | TGTGCCAGCAGCTTGGGCAGGGTCTCCTACGAGCAGTACTTC | CASSLGRVSYEQYF
TRBJ2-3 | NA | TRBV7-2 | few | TGTGCCAGCAGCTCCTCCGCCACCCTGATCACAGATACGCAGTATTTT | CASSSSATLITDTQYF
TRBJ1-5 | NA | TRBV18 | many | TGTGCCAGCTCACCGGAGGTCTCAGGACAGCCCCAGCATTTT | CASSPEVSGQPQHF
TRBJ1-1 | NA | TRBV18 | NA | TGTGCCAGCTCCCCAATCCAACGTAACAGGAACACTGAAGCTTTCTTT | CASSPIQRNRNTEAFF
TRBJ1-1 | NA | TRBV12-3/TRBV12-4 | few | TGTGCCAGCAGAGTTTCGGGAAAGAACACTGAAGCTTTCTTT | CASRVSGKNTEAFF
TRBJ2-1 | NA | TRBV29-1 | NA | TGCAGCTCCGGGATCGGACGATACAATGAGCAGTTCTTC | CSSGIGRYNEQFF
TRBJ1-5 | NA | TRBV2 | NA | TGTGCCAGCAGTGCTCAGGGTGGAAAGCAGCCCCAGCATTTT | CASSAQGGKQPQHF
TRBJ2-1 | NA | TRBV7-9 | many | TGTGCCAGCAGCCTAACAATTGATGAGCAGTTCTTC | CASSLTIDEQFF
TRBJ1-6 | TRBD1 | TRBV7-9 | NA | TGTGCCAGCAGCCCTGCGGGACAGGGGGCAAGGAATTCACCCCTCCACTTT | CASSPAGQGARNSPLHF
TRBJ2-1 | TRBD1 | TRBV12-3/TRBV12-4 | many | TGTGCCAGCAGTTTTGGGACAGGGGTTGAGCAGTTCTTC | CASSFGTGVEQFF
TRBJ1-6 | NA | TRBV11-2 | many | TGTGCCAGCAGCTTAGGGGAGGGGAGCTCCTATAATTCACCCCTCCACTTT | CASSLGEGSSYNSPLHF
TRBJ2-2 | NA | TRBV4-3 | many | TGCGCCAGCAGCCAAGATAGCGTCGGCAGGATGGGCACCGGGGAGCTGTTTTTT | CASSQDSVGRMGTGELFF
TRBJ2-7 | TRBD1 | TRBV12-3/TRBV12-4 | NA | TGTGCCAGCAGCTTGGGGACAGTTTTTGGCCGGAACTTC | CASSLGTVFGRNF
TRBJ1-6 | TRBD1 | TRBV10-3 | many | TGTGCCATCAGTACAACAGGGGGCGTCGGGCCCCTCCACTTT | CAISTTGGVGPLHF
TRBJ1-2 | NA | TRBV12-3/TRBV12-4 | many | TGTGCCAGTGGGATGAATGGCTACACCTTC | CASGMNGYTF
TRBJ1-1 | NA | TRBV12-3/TRBV12-4 | NA | TGTGCCAGCAGACGGACCGAGAACGCTGAAGCTTTCTTT | CASRRTENAEAFF
TRBJ1-2 | NA | TRBV12-3/TRBV12-4 | few | TGTGCCAGCAGTTACTCGCACAGCTATGGCTACACCTTC | CASSYSHSYGYTF
TRBJ1-2 | TRBD1 | TRBV29-1 | few | TGCAGCGTTGAAAAAGGGGACAGCCTTGGCTACACCTTC | CSVEKGDSLGYTF